What follows are 23 T cell receptor beta chains derived from one specimen sequenced in a study of control samples from healthy donors and cancer patients. TCRdb's copy holds only in-frame clones and misses some; the assay was immunoSEQ multiplex PCR. The sample records 150,000 to 200,000 clones, roughly 92% being singletons. Sequenced sample: blood. These receptors were obtained from a man between 25 and 39 years old in good health.

CDR3 nucleotides: TGCGCCAGCAGCTTGGTTGATGGGTGCATCAATCAGCCCCAGCATTTT. Residues: CASSLVDGCINQPQHF. This chain uses TRBV5-1 with TRBJ1-5; D remains ambiguous. The V end was cut by 0 bases, the J end by 3 bases, with 13 bases between. Looked up from germline, CDR1 is SGHRS and CDR2 is YFSETQ. This CDR3 has 16 amino acids. Filled out from reference TRBV5-1 and TRBJ1-5, the complete variable domain reads KAGVTQTPRYLIKTRGQQVTLSCSPISGHRSVSWYQQTPGQGLQFLFEYFSETQRNKGNFPGRFSGRQFSNSRSEMNVSTLELGDSALYLCASSLVDGCINQPQHFGDGTRLSIL.

The genes are TRBV6-5 and TRBJ2-1, with 9 bases aligning to TRBD2. CDR3 length: 15 amino acids. Germline V lookup: CDR1 MNHEY, CDR2 SVGAGI. Losses at the gene ends were 7 bases for V and 8 bases for J; bases not matched to a gene: 12. The chain's CDR3 is CASNDDRGGAHEQFF. For the CDR3, the DNA is TGTGCCAGCAACGACGATCGCGGGGGGGCTCATGAGCAGTTCTTC.

The rearrangement joins TRBV5-6 to TRBJ1-4; D is perhaps TRBD1 (5 bases). Germline V gene lookup returns CDR1 SGHDT and CDR2 YYEEEE. V shed 4 bases and J shed 4 bases, with 11 bases lying between them. The length of the CDR3 is 14 residues. The CDR3 sequence is CASSPGTINEKLFF. CDR3 sequence (DNA): TGTGCCAGCAGCCCCGGGACCATTAATGAAAAACTGTTTTTT.

This clone turned up a few times. The rearrangement joins TRBV9 to TRBJ2-4; 7 nucleotides align to TRBD1. Germline V lookup: CDR1 SGDLS, CDR2 YYNGEE. The CDR3 covers 15 residues. With 0 bases clipped from V and 4 bases from J, the junction kept 4 bases outside the gene matches. This CDR3 is CASSVGTGVKNIQYF. CDR3 sequence (DNA): TGTGCCAGCAGCGTAGGAACAGGGGTAAAAAACATTCAGTACTTC.

This chain joins TRBV7-9 and TRBJ1-1, with 8 nucleotides matching TRBD1. The V and J ends lost 5 bases and 0 bases, in that order; junction bases with no gene match: 8. There are 16 residues in the CDR3. CDR1 and CDR2 (germline): SEHNR, FQNEAQ (reference sequence). In DNA, the CDR3 is TGTGCCAGCAGCGATACAGGGGGGGCTATGAACACTGAAGCTTTCTTT. Amino acid sequence: CASSDTGGAMNTEAFF.

CDR3 loop: CASSLIGMGYGYTF. DNA for the CDR3: TGTGCCAGCAGTTTAATAGGGATGGGCTATGGCTACACCTTC. V and J are TRBV28 and TRBJ1-2; unclear D gene. Per the germline V gene, CDR1 is MDHEN and CDR2 is SYDVKM. The CDR3 is 14 amino acids. V was pared by 2 bases and J by 4 bases, with 11 bases between.

This chain joins TRBV2 and TRBJ1-4, with a weak D call TRBD1 (6 bases). Germline-derived CDR1 and CDR2 are SNHLY and FYNNEI. V shed 6 bases and J shed 3 bases, with 11 bases lying between them. There are 14 residues in the CDR3. CDR3 in amino acids: CASRPGAANEKLFF. The CDR3 bases are TGTGCCAGCAGGCCAGGGGCGGCTAATGAAAAACTGTTTTTT. Filled out from reference TRBV2 and TRBJ1-4, the complete variable domain reads EPEVTQTPSHQVTQMGQEVILRCVPISNHLYFYWYRQILGQKVEFLVSFYNNEISEKSEIFDDQFSVERPDGSNFTLKIRSTKLEDSAMYFCASRPGAANEKLFFGSGTQLSVL.

The chain carries TRBV5-1 and TRBJ2-7; 9 bases line up with TRBD1. Germline lookup yields CDR1 SGHRS and CDR2 YFSETQ. After removal of 3 bases from V and 1 base from J, the junction contained 2 bases not matched to a gene. The CDR3 runs to 14 residues. CDR3 residues: CASSSTGGSYEQYF. The CDR3, as DNA: TGCGCCAGCAGCTCGACAGGGGGTTCCTACGAGCAGTACTTC.

The chain has TRBV5-1 and TRBJ2-5, with 13 positions matching TRBD2. The trim removed 4 bases at V and 3 bases at J, leaving 6 bases unmatched. CDR1 SGHRS and CDR2 YFSETQ come from the germline V gene. This CDR3 region has 16 residues. The CDR3 region has the DNA TGCGCCAGCAGCACCGGACTAGCGGGGGCAGAAGAGACCCAGTACTTC. Amino acid sequence: CASSTGLAGAEETQYF.

J is TRBJ2-7 and V is TRBV7-9; no clear D. This CDR3 spans 15 amino acids. Trimming cost V 1 base and J 3 bases, with 13 bases left between them. Germline-derived CDR1 and CDR2 are SEHNR and FQNEAQ (reference sequence). This chain's CDR3 is CASSLGQRAYYEQYF. The CDR3 region has the DNA TGTGCCAGCAGCTTAGGACAACGGGCCTACTACGAGCAGTACTTC.

V gene TRBV7-2 combines with J gene TRBJ1-4, with 7 bases identical to TRBD1. V lost 6 bases to trimming and J lost 8 bases; unmatched junction nucleotides: 9. The length of the CDR3 is 14 residues. Germline loops: CDR1 SGHTA, CDR2 FQGNSA. This CDR3 reads CASSTRGQKEKLFF. CDR3 nucleotides: TGTGCCAGCAGTACCCGGGGACAGAAGGAAAAACTGTTTTTT.

J is TRBJ2-2 and V is TRBV4-3; tentative D call: TRBD1 (5 bases). CDR3 length equals 15 residues. The germline gives CDR1 LGHNA, CDR2 YSLEER. Deletions cut 0 bases from V and 2 bases from J, with 7 bases between. The CDR3: CASSQDRDNTGELFF. CDR3 sequence (DNA): TGCGCCAGCAGCCAAGACAGGGATAACACCGGGGAGCTGTTTTTT.

The CDR3 nucleotides read TGTGCCAGCAGTCTCGACCCGACAGGTCGCTATGGCTACACCTTC. This encodes CASSLDPTGRYGYTF. This sequence joins TRBV6-5 and TRBJ1-2, with a weak D call TRBD1 (6 bases). CDR1 is MNHEY and CDR2 is SVGAGI in the germline V gene. The CDR3 sequence is 15 residues long. Deletions cut 5 bases from V and 4 bases from J, with 17 bases between.

The gene calls are TRBV2 and TRBJ2-7; the D gene is possibly TRBD2 (5 bases). CDR3 length: 14 residues. The germline V gene encodes CDR1 SNHLY and CDR2 FYNNEI. Trimming shortened V by 7 bases and J by 4 bases, and 17 bases separated the two germline ends. In DNA form, the CDR3 reads TGTGCCAGCACTCCGGGCCCACCGGGGTACGAGCAGTACTTC. This gives the protein CASTPGPPGYEQYF. The variable domain in full, completed from reference TRBV2 and TRBJ2-7, reads EPEVTQTPSHQVTQMGQEVILRCVPISNHLYFYWYRQILGQKVEFLVSFYNNEISEKSEIFDDQFSVERPDGSNFTLKIRSTKLEDSAMYFCASTPGPPGYEQYFGPGTRLTVT.

A remark on this clone: The same CDR3 also results from other DNA sequences found in this sample. The chain uses TRBV6-5 and TRBJ1-1; possibly TRBD1 for D (6 bases). This CDR3 contains 15 residues. The ends were cut back, 6 bases at V and 8 bases at J, with 22 bases in the middle. CDR1 MNHEY and CDR2 SVGAGI come from the germline V gene. Here the CDR3 DNA reads TGTGCCAGCAGGGTTCGGACAGAGCCTGGCGACGAAGCTTTCTTT. As protein: CASRVRTEPGDEAFF.

This chain links TRBV10-3 with TRBJ1-6; D is perhaps TRBD1 (5 bases). V was cut by 10 bases and J by 7 bases, with 14 bases left in between. Germline assignment: CDR1 ENHRY and CDR2 SYGVKD. The CDR3 has 13 amino acids. CDR3 in DNA: TGTGCCACCGGGGCCCTACTAAATTCACCCCTCCACTTT. It codes for CATGALLNSPLHF.

The genes are TRBV6-2 or TRBV6-3 and TRBJ2-1; 8 bases agree with TRBD1. Germline V gene lookup returns CDR1 MNHEY and CDR2 SVGEGT. V shed 3 bases, J shed 2 bases, and the junction held 3 bases outside the gene matches. This CDR3 has 15 residues. The CDR3 sequence is CASSYRTGPYNEQFF. CDR3 coding DNA: TGTGCCAGCAGTTATAGGACAGGGCCCTACAATGAGCAGTTCTTC.

V is TRBV2 and J is TRBJ1-2, with a weak D call TRBD1 (5 bases). The CDR3 has 15 amino acids. Trimming pared 1 base from V and 8 bases from J, leaving 17 bases between. The germline V gene encodes CDR1 SNHLY and CDR2 FYNNEI. CDR3 bases: TGTGCCAGCAGTGAAGTGGGGACCCTCAAGGGAGGCTACACCTTC. It yields the protein CASSEVGTLKGGYTF. The variable domain in full, completed from reference TRBV2 and TRBJ1-2, reads EPEVTQTPSHQVTQMGQEVILRCVPISNHLYFYWYRQILGQKVEFLVSFYNNEISEKSEIFDDQFSVERPDGSNFTLKIRSTKLEDSAMYFCASSEVGTLKGGYTFGSGTRLTVV.

The CDR3 protein is CASAKGQFQETQYF. The DNA of the CDR3 is TGCGCCAGCGCGAAGGGACAGTTCCAAGAGACCCAGTACTTC. The chain couples TRBV5-1 to TRBJ2-5; TRBD1 matches 7 bases. The ends lost 7 bases at V and 1 base at J; junction bases unmatched: 7. Per the germline V gene, CDR1 is SGHRS and CDR2 is YFSETQ. The CDR3 runs to 14 residues.

The count of this clone is one. The gene calls are TRBV28 and TRBJ1-4; TRBD1 matches 9 bases. The V gene's germline CDR1 is MDHEN and CDR2 SYDVKM. The CDR3 is 16 amino acids. The junction had 8 bases not matched to a gene; V was cut back by 6 bases and J by 3 bases. CDR3 loop: CASRSGQGVSNEKLFF. In DNA form, the CDR3 reads TGTGCCAGCAGGTCGGGACAGGGTGTATCTAATGAAAAACTGTTTTTT.

This chain connects TRBV29-1 to TRBJ1-3; no clear D gene. The germline gives CDR1 SQVTM, CDR2 ANQGSEA. The V gene lost 0 bases and the J gene lost 0 bases, with 6 bases spanning the gap. This CDR3 comprises 14 residues. The CDR3 loop is CSVEEGLSGNTIYF. CDR3 in DNA: TGCAGCGTTGAAGAGGGCCTCTCTGGAAACACCATATATTTT.

The chain joins TRBV7-2 to TRBJ1-6; 9 nucleotides line up with TRBD1. Germline CDR1 is SGHTA and CDR2 is FQGNSA. The V and J ends lost 6 bases and 6 bases, in that order; junction bases with no gene match: 12. CDR3 length: 17 residues. CDR3 nucleotides: TGTGCCAGCAGTTGGACAGGGGTGAGCAATATTAATTCACCCCTCCACTTT. It is translated as CASSWTGVSNINSPLHF. Variable domain in full (rest from reference TRBV7-2 and TRBJ1-6): GAGVSQSPSNKVTEKGKDVELRCDPISGHTALYWYRQSLGQGLEFLIYFQGNSAPDKSGLPSDRFSAERTGGSVSTLTIQRTQQEDSAVYLCASSWTGVSNINSPLHFGNGTRLTVT.

The chain employs TRBV6-2 or TRBV6-3 and TRBJ2-3; 7 bases agree with TRBD1. The V and J ends lost 5 bases and 6 bases, in that order; junction bases with no gene match: 23. From germline, CDR1 is MNHEY and CDR2 SVGEGT. The CDR3 loop spans 19 amino acids. The CDR3 spells CASSPGTVLLYVGDDTQYF. As DNA, the CDR3 is TGTGCCAGCAGTCCCGGGACAGTTTTGTTGTATGTCGGGGATGATACGCAGTATTTT.